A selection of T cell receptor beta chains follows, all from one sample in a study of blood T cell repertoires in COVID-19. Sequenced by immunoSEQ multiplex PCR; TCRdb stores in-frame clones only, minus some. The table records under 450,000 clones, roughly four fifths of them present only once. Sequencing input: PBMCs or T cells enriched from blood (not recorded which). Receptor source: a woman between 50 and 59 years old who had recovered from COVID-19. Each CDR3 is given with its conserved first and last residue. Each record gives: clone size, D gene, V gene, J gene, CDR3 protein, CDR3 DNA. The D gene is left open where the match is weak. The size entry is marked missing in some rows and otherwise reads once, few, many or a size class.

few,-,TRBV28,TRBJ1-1,CASSLTRYGEAFF,TGTGCCAGCAGCCTAACTAGATACGGTGAAGCTTTCTTT
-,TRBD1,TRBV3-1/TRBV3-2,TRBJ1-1,CASSRTGTTEAFF,TGTGCCAGCAGCCGGACAGGGACCACTGAAGCTTTCTTT
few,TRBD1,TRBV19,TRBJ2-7,CASSPGTGQTYEQYF,TGTGCCAGTAGCCCCGGGACAGGGCAAACCTACGAGCAGTACTTC
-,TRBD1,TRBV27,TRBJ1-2,CASSLVGDRGLGGYTF,TGTGCCAGCAGTTTAGTAGGGGACAGGGGCTTGGGCGGCTACACCTTC
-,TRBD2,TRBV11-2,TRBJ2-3,CASSPGLAGADTQYF,TGTGCCAGCAGCCCGGGACTAGCGGGGGCAGATACGCAGTATTTT
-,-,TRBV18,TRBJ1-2,CASSPDSTYGYTF,TGTGCCAGCTCGCCGGACAGCACCTATGGCTACACCTTC
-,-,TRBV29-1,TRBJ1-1,CSVAQGRAEAFF,TGCAGCGTTGCTCAGGGGAGAGCTGAAGCTTTCTTT
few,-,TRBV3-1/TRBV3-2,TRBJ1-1,CASSQWAQVGTEAFF,TGTGCCAGCAGCCAATGGGCACAGGTGGGGACTGAAGCTTTCTTT
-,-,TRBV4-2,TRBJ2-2,CASSQVWNTGELFF,TGTGCCAGCAGCCAAGTCTGGAACACCGGGGAGCTGTTTTTT
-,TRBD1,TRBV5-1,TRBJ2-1,CASSLGDREYNEQFF,TGCGCCAGCAGCTTGGGGGACAGGGAATACAATGAGCAGTTCTTC
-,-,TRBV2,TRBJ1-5,CASRRGTQPQHF,TGTGCCAGCAGACGGGGAACTCAGCCCCAGCATTTT
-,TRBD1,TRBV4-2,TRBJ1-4,CASSQDLGQGLNEKLFF,TGTGCCAGCAGCCAAGATCTAGGACAGGGACTTAATGAAAAACTGTTTTTT
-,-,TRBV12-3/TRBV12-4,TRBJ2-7,CASSKGAYEQYF,TGTGCCAGCAGTAAGGGGGCCTACGAGCAGTACTTC
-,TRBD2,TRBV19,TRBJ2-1,CASSGLAGGSSGAQQFF,TGTGCCAGTAGTGGCCTAGCGGGAGGGTCCTCGGGGGCCCAGCAGTTCTTC
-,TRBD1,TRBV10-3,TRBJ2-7,CAISGDRGSYEQYF,TGTGCCATCAGTGGCGACAGGGGATCCTACGAGCAGTACTTC
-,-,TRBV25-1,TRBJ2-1,CASSEQREQFF,TGTGCCAGCAGTGAACAGCGGGAGCAGTTCTTC
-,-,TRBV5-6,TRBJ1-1,CASSLGGRWTEAFF,TGTGCCAGCAGCTTGGGGGGGCGCTGGACTGAAGCTTTCTTT
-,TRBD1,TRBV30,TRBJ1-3,CAWMPGQGPLLGGNTIYF,TGTGCCTGGATGCCGGGACAGGGTCCCCTCTTGGGAGGAAACACCATATATTTT
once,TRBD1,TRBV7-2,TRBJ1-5,CASSLGTGRFSTSNQPQHF,TGTGCCAGCAGCCTTGGGACAGGTCGGTTTAGTACCTCTAATCAGCCCCAGCATTTT
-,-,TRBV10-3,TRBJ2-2,CAISPQGGTGELFF,TGTGCCATCAGCCCGCAGGGGGGCACCGGGGAGCTGTTTTTT
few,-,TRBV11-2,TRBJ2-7,CASSQGSWASEQYF,TGTGCCAGCAGCCAAGGCTCATGGGCCTCCGAGCAGTACTTC
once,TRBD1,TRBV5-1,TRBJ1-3,CASSLGTGGSGNTIYF,TGCGCCAGCAGCTTGGGGACAGGGGGCTCTGGAAACACCATATATTTT
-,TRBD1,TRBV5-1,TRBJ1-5,CASSPGGKDQPQHF,TGCGCCAGCAGCCCAGGGGGTAAGGATCAGCCCCAGCATTTT
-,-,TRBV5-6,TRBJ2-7,CASSLTSSYEQYF,TGTGCCAGCAGCTTGACGAGCTCCTACGAGCAGTACTTC
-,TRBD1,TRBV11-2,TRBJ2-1,CASSPRGQSPGEQFF,TGTGCCAGCAGCCCCAGGGGGCAGAGTCCAGGCGAGCAGTTCTTC
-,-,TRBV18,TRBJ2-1,CASSPQGNEQFF,TGTGCCAGCTCACCACAGGGGAATGAGCAGTTCTTC
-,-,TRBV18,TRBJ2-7,CASSPTEYEQYF,TGTGCCAGCTCACCTACAGAGTACGAGCAGTACTTC
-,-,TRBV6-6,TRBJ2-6,CASTDTGSGANVLTF,TGTGCCAGCACCGACACAGGGTCTGGGGCCAACGTCCTGACTTTC
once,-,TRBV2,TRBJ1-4,CASSVLRGTNEKLFF,TGTGCCAGCAGTGTCCTCAGGGGCACTAATGAAAAACTGTTTTTT
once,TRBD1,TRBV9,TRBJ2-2,CASSPTDRGRRVGAGELFF,TGTGCCAGCAGCCCAACCGACAGGGGGCGGAGGGTGGGTGCCGGGGAGCTGTTTTTT
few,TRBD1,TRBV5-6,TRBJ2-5,CASSFTGTGGRETQYF,TGTGCCAGCAGCTTCACCGGGACAGGGGGCCGCGAGACCCAGTACTTC
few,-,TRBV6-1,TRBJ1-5,CASSGYRVGGNQPQHF,TGTGCCAGCAGTGGCTACAGGGTAGGGGGCAATCAGCCCCAGCATTTT
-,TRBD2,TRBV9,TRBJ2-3,CASSLRGLEDTQYF,TGTGCCAGCAGCCTGCGGGGGTTGGAAGATACGCAGTATTTT
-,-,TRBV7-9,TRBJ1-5,CASSQEGSNQPQHF,TGTGCCAGCAGCCAGGAGGGTAGCAATCAGCCCCAGCATTTT
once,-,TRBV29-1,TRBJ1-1,CSVAEANTEAFF,TGCAGCGTTGCGGAGGCGAACACTGAAGCTTTCTTT
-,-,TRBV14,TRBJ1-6,CASSPGGVSPLHF,TGTGCCAGCAGCCCGGGGGGGGTTTCACCCCTCCACTTT
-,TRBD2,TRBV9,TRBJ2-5,CASSPLAGPYQETQYF,TGTGCCAGCAGCCCCCTAGCGGGACCTTACCAAGAGACCCAGTACTTC